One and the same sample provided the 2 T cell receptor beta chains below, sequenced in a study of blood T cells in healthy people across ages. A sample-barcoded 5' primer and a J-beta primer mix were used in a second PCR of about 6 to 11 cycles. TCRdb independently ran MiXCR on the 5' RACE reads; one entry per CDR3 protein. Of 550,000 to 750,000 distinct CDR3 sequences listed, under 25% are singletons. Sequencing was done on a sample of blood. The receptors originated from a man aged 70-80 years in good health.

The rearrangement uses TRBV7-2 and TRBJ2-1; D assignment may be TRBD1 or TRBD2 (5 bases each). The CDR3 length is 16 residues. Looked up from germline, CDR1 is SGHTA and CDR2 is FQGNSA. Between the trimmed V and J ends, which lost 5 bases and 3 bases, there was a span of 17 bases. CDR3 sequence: CASSTSPARGYNEQFF. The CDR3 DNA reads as TGTGCCAGCAGCACAAGTCCAGCGAGGGGCTACAATGAGCAGTTCTTC. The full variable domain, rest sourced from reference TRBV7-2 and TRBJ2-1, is GAGVSQSPSNKVTEKGKDVELRCDPISGHTALYWYRQSLGQGLEFLIYFQGNSAPDKSGLPSDRFSAERTGGSVSTLTIQRTQQEDSAVYLCASSTSPARGYNEQFFGPGTRLTVL.

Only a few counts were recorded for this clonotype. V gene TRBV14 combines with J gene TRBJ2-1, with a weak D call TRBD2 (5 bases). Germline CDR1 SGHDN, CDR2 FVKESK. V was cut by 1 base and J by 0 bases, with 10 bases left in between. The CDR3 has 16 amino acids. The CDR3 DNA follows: TGTGCCAGCAGCCAAGTAGCGTTTAGCTCCTACAATGAGCAGTTCTTC. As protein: CASSQVAFSSYNEQFF.